This T cell receptor (beta chain) was retrieved from a study of cytomegalovirus exposure and HLA in healthy donors (dated by TCRdb to between 2016 and 2019). Regarding the research as a whole: An earlier analysis of approximately 640 of the donors reported roughly 270 Gb of sequence data and some 120 million unique TCR beta sequences from 150 million to 200 million T cells. Around 300 gigabases of sequencing data and tens of millions of unique TCR sequences were included in an early release covering about 600 HLA-typed donors. Of the approximately 370 genotyped donors, 70% to 90% were placed in the genetic ancestry cluster associated with self-reported Caucasian donors. The aim of the study was to test whether cataloging public T cell receptors could identify signatures of past pathogen exposure. The study used immunosequencing to profile the T cell repertoires of 666 subjects and linked those repertoires to cytomegalovirus serostatus. Along with the approximately 670-subject first cohort, a separate validation cohort of approximately 110 different subjects was used. To predict cytomegalovirus infection status, the study brought together high-throughput TCR immunosequencing, statistical association of individual TCRs with disease status, and machine learning. In a later analysis, previously published TCR beta repertoires from 500 to 750 donors were re-analyzed and high-resolution HLA genotyping was added so that TCR occurrence patterns could be studied. The later analysis used no new phenotypic data to find candidate immune exposures, relying instead on TCR beta sequences and their occurrence across donors. An earlier analysis of 587 of the donors used high-throughput TCR beta sequencing to judge whether each TCR beta V gene segment behaved as functional or pseudogenic. Donor age, sex, ethnicity and CMV serostatus were compiled together with the repertoire data. In a later genetic analysis, genome-wide SNP genotypes for about three fifths of the roughly 670 donors were used, and that subset was treated as a discovery cohort. Every discovery cohort repertoire had been produced on one sequencing platform. Class I and class II HLA loci were covered by the typing at four-digit resolution. The number of donors typed differed by locus, with roughly 620-640 for A, B, C, DRB1 and DQB1, roughly 520 for DQA1, over 600 for DPA1, and some 450 for DPB1. Roughly 5 DR-DQ haplotypes were handled as single units for association and clustering because linkage in the cohort was strong. Among some 410 genotyped donors of the cohort, an average of about 240,000 unique TCR beta nucleotide sequences were sequenced per donor, roughly 18% of them non-productive.

Library prep was done by the immunoSEQ multiplex PCR assay. For the multiplex PCR, a mixture combining 60 forward primers for TCR Vbeta segments and 13 reverse primers for TCR Jbeta segments was used. The CDR3 region of rearranged TCR beta genes was amplified from genomic DNA with a multiplex PCR assay. The amplified TCR beta libraries were sequenced on the Illumina HiSeq System as 87-base-pair reads. On the study's bioinformatics: Across the roughly 700 repertoires, a later analysis counted approximately 75 million unique TCR beta chains, some 11 million of which were shared by at least two donors. To remove PCR and sequencing errors, raw reads were error-corrected and collapsed into unique sequences using a nearest-neighbor algorithm that merged closely related sequences. To assign V, D and J gene segments, CDR3 sequences were aligned to IMGT reference sequences. For a sequence to be retained, a match of at least six nucleotides was required to both a V gene segment and a J gene segment. Rearrangements were classified as productive when the CDR3 lacked stop codons and remained in frame with V and J, and all other rearrangements were classified as non-productive. CDR3 was defined according to IMGT convention as the region running from the second conserved V-encoded cysteine to the conserved J-encoded phenylalanine. In an earlier analysis of some 550 of the donors, sequences lacking an unambiguous match to a single V gene segment were excluded. An earlier analysis of roughly 590 of the donors called V segments functional above 56.7% productive rearrangements and segregating when the between-donor standard deviation exceeded 5%. To diagnose cytomegalovirus status from the catalog of TCR beta chain sequences, a statistical classification framework was built. A later analysis assigned V and J genes by comparing TCR nucleotide sequences with IMGT/GENE-DB human TR gene sequences. A later analysis assigned CDR3 sequences and most-parsimonious VDJ recombination scenarios with the TCRdist pipeline. In a later analysis, each TCR beta chain was defined by its CDR3 amino acid sequence together with its V-gene family, and reads lacking a unique V-gene family were excluded. A later analysis removed nearly 600 highly shared, low-generation-probability nucleotide sequences to deal with suspected cross-contamination and a sequencing artifact. In a later analysis, a clonal expansion index for each public chain was calculated from normalized within-repertoire ranks of inferred template counts. A later analysis computed generation probabilities with a VDJ recombination model fitted to out-of-frame rearrangements, and checked the results against IGoR. In a later analysis, hypergeometric tests were used to score TCR-TCR, TCR-HLA and TCR-CMV co-occurrence, with a repertoire-size bias correction applied to TCR pairs. False discovery rates were estimated in a later analysis by permuting HLA or CMV assignments 20 times. In a later analysis, co-occurring TCRs were grouped using DBSCAN, and TCRdist sequence similarity was added for clustering within HLA-allele-positive subsets. Co-occurrence clustering excluded repertoires with fewer than 30,000 or more than 120,000 public chains, plus five with anomalous nucleotide sharing. The immuneACCESS repertoire file appears here via TCRdb, limited to in-frame rearrangements. These files lack a portion of the clones; in checked studies, under half of the deficit traces to unresolved V genes, and the cause of the others is not known. That table supplies the V and J calls and clone size; D and trimming were determined from the DNA. Present in this sample are around 100,000 clones, about three quarters of which were seen just once. The ten largest make up about 5.4% of the sample.

Based on the germline V gene, the CDR1 and CDR2 sequences are SQVTM and ANQGSEA. V loses 4 bases of germline sequence and J loses 1 base, and the interval between the two ends is 10 bases. Taken from cysteine to phenylalanine, the CDR3 has 13 residues. Only the CDR3 region is kept as DNA, spanning 39 bases read in frame from base 1. The cohort comprised 666 healthy bone marrow donors. At the time of sampling, every cohort member was nominally healthy, though immune exposures that went unrecorded were likely present. The donor tested CMV seropositive, placing the donor among the 289 seropositive members of the cohort. Each donor provided a peripheral blood sample, and peripheral blood mononuclear cells were used for TCR beta sequencing. Genomic DNA extraction from the blood cell samples was performed with the Qiagen DNeasy Blood Extraction Kit. This clone was detected only a few times. Its antigen is currently not known. Base qualities are not recorded, but no much larger clone differs from it by a single base.

Overall study results and their limits: While some public TCRs were present in many individuals, most TCR sequences turned up only very rarely across donors. The sequencing pipeline was judged likely to have produced a cluster of highly shared sequence variants as a technical artifact. Several of the top co-occurrence clusters appeared to be linked to parvovirus B19, influenza, CMV and Epstein-Barr virus, according to a later analysis. At a false discovery rate of 0.05, a later analysis linked around 15,000 TCR beta sequences to specific HLA alleles. In vitro tests confirmed that a few of the cytomegalovirus-associated TCR beta chains recognize cytomegalovirus antigens. Some IMGT-functional V segments, including TRBV6-2 and TRBV6-3, could not be distinguished by the 87-base-pair reads and were therefore excluded. Correlated functional status among segregating V segments might reflect linkage disequilibrium, but an unknown experimental factor could not be ruled out. A later analysis found that HLA-associated TCR beta chains were more clonally expanded and had lower generation probabilities than equally common non-associated chains. In an earlier analysis of under 600 of the donors, most TCR beta V segments were observed in productive rearrangements about 90% or about 30% of the time, broadly matching IMGT annotations. A further reported finding was that TCR beta sequences accurately predicted the HLA-A and HLA-B alleles for most subjects in the first cohort. Because HLA typing was unavailable for some donors at each locus, only the typed subset was used in association tests. Presence/absence analyses assumed roughly uniform sequencing depth across donors, an assumption that may not hold. A later genetic analysis reported fewer N-insertions in productive TCRs among donors in an Asian-associated ancestry cluster than the roughly 700-donor mean. A later genetic analysis associated a missense DCLRE1C variant with V-gene and J-gene trimming of TCR beta chains, and an independent cohort replicated the association. Assigning TCR associations to individual alleles was difficult when HLA alleles, especially DR and DQ, strongly co-occurred. The classifier was reported to diagnose cytomegalovirus status with high specificity and sensitivity in both the original and validation cohorts. In a later analysis, TCR association rates were found to vary across HLA loci, with the most associated TCRs seen for DRB1 alleles and the fewest for HLA-C alleles. About 17 rarely observed V segments, including chromosome 9 orphons, were excluded from the earlier analysis of a few hundred of the donors because counts were too low. According to the authors, the approach could potentially be generalized to other disease states and immunological phenotypes. The only immune exposure information available for the cohort was CMV serostatus. In a later analysis, most CMV-associated TCR beta chains were found to appear HLA-restricted, with HLA associations seemingly driven largely by CMV exposure. The cohort was sequenced for TCR beta chains only, and without alpha or paired-chain data the features that could be detected were limited. The study gave a list of 150 to 200 TCR beta chains associated with cytomegalovirus.

The chain is made from TRBV29-1 and TRBJ2-5; a weak D assignment points to TRBD1 (7 bases agree). The material sequenced was PBMCs. This receptor was identified in a woman between 18 and 29 years old in good health and CMV-seropositive. The base sequence is TGCAGCGTTGGCGGGACAGCCCAAGAGACCCAGTACTTC. This yields the protein CSVGGTAQETQYF.